Listed below are T cell receptor beta chains from one sample, sequenced in a study of shared clonotypes between healthy human individuals. Repertoires were generated with immunoSEQ multiplex PCR, while TCRdb's copy carries only in-frame clones and drops some. The data hold roughly 2 million clones, with about 95% observed a single time. Sequenced sample: naive CD8+ T cells sorted from blood. Receptor source: a man between 18 and 35 years old in good health. Each CDR3 is given with its conserved first and last residue. The D gene is left open where the match is weak. Some rows have no size entry. The others give once, few or many, or a class for an expanded clone.

clone size,J gene,D gene,V gene,CDR3 protein,CDR3 DNA
NA,TRBJ1-1,NA,TRBV28,CASSLTRMNTEAFF,TGTGCCAGCAGTTTAACGAGGATGAACACTGAAGCTTTCTTT
once,TRBJ2-7,TRBD1,TRBV11-2,CASSLGTGWEQYF,TGTGCCAGCAGCCTTGGGACAGGGTGGGAGCAGTACTTC
NA,TRBJ2-1,NA,TRBV19,CATAGDVENEQFF,TGTGCTACCGCCGGGGACGTTGAAAATGAGCAGTTCTTC
few,TRBJ2-1,NA,TRBV5-6,CASSFGDEQFF,TGTGCCAGCAGCTTCGGCGATGAGCAGTTCTTC
NA,TRBJ1-2,NA,TRBV4-3,CASSQDPGSNYGYTF,TGCGCCAGCAGCCAGGATCCAGGGTCTAACTATGGCTACACCTTC
NA,TRBJ1-5,NA,TRBV19,CASWGGVQPQHF,TGTGCCAGTTGGGGGGGGGTCCAGCCCCAGCATTTT
NA,TRBJ1-3,NA,TRBV9,CASSDPSNRDYSGNTIYF,TGTGCCAGCAGCGACCCCTCAAACAGGGACTACTCTGGAAACACCATATATTTT
NA,TRBJ2-7,TRBD2,TRBV27,CASSPLGTSGLYEQYF,TGTGCCAGCAGTCCCTTGGGGACTAGCGGGCTGTACGAGCAGTACTTC
NA,TRBJ1-2,NA,TRBV7-2,CASSLAGATGYTF,TGTGCCAGCAGCTTAGCCGGGGCGACAGGCTACACCTTC
NA,TRBJ2-5,NA,TRBV4-1,CASSQGQGIVETQYF,TGCGCCAGCAGCCAGGGTCAGGGCATTGTGGAGACCCAGTACTTC
NA,TRBJ2-7,NA,TRBV25-1,CASTSWGRGHSYEQYF,TGTGCCAGCACCTCATGGGGCAGGGGACACTCCTACGAGCAGTACTTC
NA,TRBJ2-5,NA,TRBV27,CASSFVSGQETQYF,TGTGCCAGCAGTTTTGTGTCCGGTCAAGAGACCCAGTACTTC
NA,TRBJ2-3,TRBD2,TRBV10-1,CASSGGTSGGPTDTQYF,TGCGCCAGCAGTGGGGGGACTAGCGGGGGTCCCACAGATACGCAGTATTTT
NA,TRBJ1-3,NA,TRBV11-2,CASNQRGSGNTIYF,TGTGCCAGCAACCAAAGGGGCTCTGGAAACACCATATATTTT
NA,TRBJ2-4,NA,TRBV6-1,CASERDREGGNIQYF,TGTGCCTCCGAACGAGACAGGGAGGGGGGGAACATTCAGTACTTC
NA,TRBJ2-2,NA,TRBV27,CASSLDSPGELFF,TGTGCCAGCAGTCTGGACAGCCCCGGGGAGCTGTTTTTT
NA,TRBJ2-1,TRBD2,TRBV2,CASRETSGGNNEQFF,TGTGCCAGCAGAGAAACTAGCGGGGGGAACAATGAGCAGTTCTTC
NA,TRBJ2-1,NA,TRBV28,CASSLLNGGNEQFF,TGTGCCAGCAGTTTATTAAACGGGGGTAATGAGCAGTTCTTC
NA,TRBJ1-1,NA,TRBV4-3,CASSQGLAGPSHTEAFF,TGCGCCAGCAGCCAAGGTTTGGCAGGTCCAAGTCACACTGAAGCTTTCTTT
NA,TRBJ1-5,NA,TRBV2,CASSRQVDQPQHF,TGTGCCAGCAGCAGACAGGTAGATCAGCCCCAGCATTTT
NA,TRBJ2-3,NA,TRBV2,CASSGPTQYF,TGTGCCAGCAGTGGGCCTACGCAGTATTTT
NA,TRBJ2-7,NA,TRBV6-5,CASSYSGESYEQYF,TGTGCCAGCAGTTACTCGGGAGAATCCTACGAGCAGTACTTC
NA,TRBJ2-2,TRBD1,TRBV5-8,CASSWDRSGELFF,TGTGCCAGCAGCTGGGACAGATCCGGGGAGCTGTTTTTT
NA,TRBJ1-6,NA,TRBV5-4,CASSLGRAVNSPLHF,TGTGCCAGCAGCTTGGGACGGGCCGTTAATTCACCCCTCCACTTT
NA,TRBJ1-1,NA,TRBV19,CASSLTVYTEAFF,TGTGCCAGTAGTTTGACAGTATACACTGAAGCTTTCTTT
once,TRBJ2-7,NA,TRBV4-1,CASSQVRTGSYEQYF,TGCGCCAGCAGCCAAGTTCGAACAGGTTCCTACGAGCAGTACTTC
NA,TRBJ1-4,NA,TRBV6-1,CASSDRFLSEEKLFF,TGTGCCAGCAGTGATCGGTTCTTGTCTGAAGAAAAACTGTTTTTT
NA,TRBJ2-7,NA,TRBV4-1,CASSQVTSIFEQYF,TGCGCCAGCAGCCAAGTGACTTCTATTTTCGAGCAGTACTTC
NA,TRBJ2-7,TRBD1,TRBV4-1,CASSQDPQGAYEQYF,TGCGCCAGCAGCCAAGATCCCCAGGGGGCATACGAGCAGTACTTC
once,TRBJ1-2,TRBD1,TRBV19,CASSIGAGGGYTF,TGTGCCAGTAGTATTGGGGCAGGGGGCGGCTACACCTTC
NA,TRBJ2-7,TRBD2,TRBV6-5,CASSTPRAGDHEQYF,TGTGCCAGCAGTACCCCAAGAGCGGGAGACCACGAGCAGTACTTC
NA,TRBJ2-7,NA,TRBV30,CAWSGAGGSYEQYF,TGTGCCTGGAGTGGGGCAGGGGGGTCCTACGAGCAGTACTTC
NA,TRBJ2-7,NA,TRBV6-5,CASSPAPFGTYEQYF,TGTGCCAGCAGCCCTGCTCCGTTCGGCACCTACGAGCAGTACTTC
NA,TRBJ2-7,NA,TRBV7-2,CASSRGRGSTYEQYF,TGTGCCAGCAGCCGGGGTAGGGGGAGCACCTACGAGCAGTACTTC
NA,TRBJ1-2,NA,TRBV9,CASSTNTPTNYGYTF,TGTGCCAGCAGCACCAACACACCTACTAACTATGGCTACACCTTC
NA,TRBJ2-1,NA,TRBV11-2,CASNALGSYNEQFF,TGTGCCAGCAACGCCCTTGGCTCCTACAATGAGCAGTTCTTC
NA,TRBJ1-2,NA,TRBV11-2,CASSLDGNYGYTF,TGTGCCAGCAGCTTAGACGGGAACTATGGCTACACCTTC
NA,TRBJ2-3,TRBD2,TRBV5-4,CASSLVREASTDTQYF,TGTGCCAGCAGCTTGGTGCGGGAGGCTAGCACAGATACGCAGTATTTT
NA,TRBJ1-2,NA,TRBV30,CAWSSGAGNYGYTF,TGTGCCTGGAGTTCAGGGGCCGGGAACTATGGCTACACCTTC
NA,TRBJ1-2,NA,TRBV9,CASSAQGALGGYTF,TGTGCCAGCAGCGCTCAGGGCGCGCTAGGAGGCTACACCTTC
NA,TRBJ1-1,TRBD1,TRBV5-1,CASSPRQGGTEAFF,TGCGCCAGCAGCCCTAGACAGGGTGGCACTGAAGCTTTCTTT
NA,TRBJ2-2,NA,TRBV27,CASSLIMGELFF,TGTGCCAGCAGTTTAATCATGGGGGAGCTGTTTTTT
NA,TRBJ2-1,NA,TRBV4-1,CASSQGPDNVVNEQFF,TGCGCCAGCAGCCAAGGACCCGATAATGTAGTCAATGAGCAGTTCTTC
NA,TRBJ1-2,NA,TRBV4-3,CASSQRQRLNEYGYTF,TGCGCCAGCAGCCAAAGGCAGCGCCTAAATGAGTATGGCTACACCTTC
NA,TRBJ1-1,NA,TRBV30,CAWRWMGGGTEAFF,TGTGCCTGGAGGTGGATGGGGGGAGGGACTGAAGCTTTCTTT
NA,TRBJ1-2,NA,TRBV6-1,CASSEFGSGYGYTF,TGTGCCAGCAGTGAATTCGGTAGCGGCTATGGCTACACCTTC
NA,TRBJ2-2,NA,TRBV11-2,CASPGPIPSGELFF,TGTGCCAGCCCAGGGCCTATTCCGTCCGGGGAGCTGTTTTTT
NA,TRBJ2-2,NA,TRBV27,CASSSLAGTGELFF,TGTGCCAGCAGTTCCCTCGCGGGAACCGGGGAGCTGTTTTTT
NA,TRBJ1-4,NA,TRBV6-6,CASSTGFVEKLFF,TGTGCCAGCAGTACAGGGTTTGTTGAAAAACTGTTTTTT
NA,TRBJ2-3,NA,TRBV28,CASSLYLVGTDTQYF,TGTGCCAGCAGTTTATATTTAGTCGGCACAGATACGCAGTATTTT